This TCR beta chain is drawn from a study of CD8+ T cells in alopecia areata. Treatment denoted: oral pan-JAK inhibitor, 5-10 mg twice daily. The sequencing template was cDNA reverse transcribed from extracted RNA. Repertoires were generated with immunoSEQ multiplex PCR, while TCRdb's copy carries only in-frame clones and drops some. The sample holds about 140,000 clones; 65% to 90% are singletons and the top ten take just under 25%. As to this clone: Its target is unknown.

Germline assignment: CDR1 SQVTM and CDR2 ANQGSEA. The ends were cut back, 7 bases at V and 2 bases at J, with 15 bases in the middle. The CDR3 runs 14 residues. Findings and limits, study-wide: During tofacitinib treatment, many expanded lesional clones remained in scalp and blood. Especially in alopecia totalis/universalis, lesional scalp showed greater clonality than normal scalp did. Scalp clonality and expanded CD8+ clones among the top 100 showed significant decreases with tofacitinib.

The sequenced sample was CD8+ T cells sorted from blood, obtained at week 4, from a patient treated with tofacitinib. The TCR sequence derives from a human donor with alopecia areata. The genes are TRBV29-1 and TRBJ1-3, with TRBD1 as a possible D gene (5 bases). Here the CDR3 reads CSADSGDPGNTIYF. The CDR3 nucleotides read TGCAGCGCCGATTCGGGGGACCCTGGAAACACCATATATTTT.